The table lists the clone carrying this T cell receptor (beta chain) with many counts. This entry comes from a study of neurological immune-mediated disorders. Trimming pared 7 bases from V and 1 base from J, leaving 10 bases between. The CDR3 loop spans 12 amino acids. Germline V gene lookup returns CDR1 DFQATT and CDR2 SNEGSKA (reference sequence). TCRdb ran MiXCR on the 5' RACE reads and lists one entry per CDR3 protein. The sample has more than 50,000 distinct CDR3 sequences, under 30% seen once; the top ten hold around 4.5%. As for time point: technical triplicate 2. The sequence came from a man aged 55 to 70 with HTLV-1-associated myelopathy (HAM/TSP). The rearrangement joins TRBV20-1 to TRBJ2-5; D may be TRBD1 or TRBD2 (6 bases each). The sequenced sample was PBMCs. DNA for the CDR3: TGCAGTGTTGGGGGGCGCCAAGAGACCCAGTACTTC. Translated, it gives CSVGGRQETQYF.